This T cell receptor beta chain was recovered during a study of blood T cells in healthy people across ages. General study points: Strongly correlated with naive T cell percentage was TCR beta diversity. Estimates drawn from one million T cells were deemed to understate diversity.

The germline V gene has CDR1 MNHEY and CDR2 SMNVEV (reference sequence). This CDR3 is built from 15 residues. Trimming left V 5 bases short and J 3 bases short, with 14 bases between. Using a J-beta primer mix together with a sample-barcoded 5' primer, a second PCR was run for roughly 7 to 11 cycles. A single record per CDR3 protein comes from TCRdb applying MiXCR to the 5' RACE reads. The table has over 550,000 distinct CDR3 sequences, about 28% seen once; the top ten hold about a sixth. Samples each yielded at least 5 micrograms of total RNA. Concerning this clonotype: Its antigen is currently unknown. With a much larger clone just one base away, this may be a read error. Without the conserved terminal phenylalanine or tryptophan, this CDR3 likely stems from a read error.

The specimen sequenced was blood. V usage is TRBV27 and J usage is TRBJ2-1; D unresolved. This receptor was obtained from a woman of 80 years or more in good health. Written as DNA, the CDR3 is TGTGCCAGCAGTCCGACCCGGATGGGCTACAATGAGCAGTTCCTC. This sequence encodes CASSPTRMGYNEQFL.